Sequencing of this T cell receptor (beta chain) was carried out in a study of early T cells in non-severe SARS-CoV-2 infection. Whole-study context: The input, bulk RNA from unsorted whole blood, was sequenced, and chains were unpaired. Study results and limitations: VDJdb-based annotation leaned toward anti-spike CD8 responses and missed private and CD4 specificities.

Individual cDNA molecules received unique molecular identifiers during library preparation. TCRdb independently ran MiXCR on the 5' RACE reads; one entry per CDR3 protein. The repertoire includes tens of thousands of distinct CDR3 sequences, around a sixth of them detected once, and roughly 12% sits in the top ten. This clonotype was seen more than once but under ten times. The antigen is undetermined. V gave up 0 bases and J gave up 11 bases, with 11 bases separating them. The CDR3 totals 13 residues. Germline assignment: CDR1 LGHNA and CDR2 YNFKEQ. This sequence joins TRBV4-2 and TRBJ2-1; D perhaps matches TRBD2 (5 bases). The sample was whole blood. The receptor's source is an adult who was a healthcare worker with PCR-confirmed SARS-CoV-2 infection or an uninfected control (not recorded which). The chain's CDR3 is CASSQDLRRKQFF. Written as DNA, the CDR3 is TGTGCCAGCAGCCAAGATCTTCGGAGGAAGCAGTTCTTC.